These 2 T cell receptor beta chains share one sample of origin, sequenced in a study of OX40 agonist ivuxolimab in advanced cancers. Assay: immunoSEQ multiplex PCR; the TCRdb copy retains only in-frame clones and omits some. Here the sample spans tens of thousands of clones, about 91% being singletons. Sequencing used CD4+ or CD8+ T cells sorted from blood, obtained in a trial of the OX40 agonist ivuxolimab. These receptors originate from an adult with an advanced solid tumor such as melanoma, head and neck, liver or kidney cancer.

The rearrangement joins TRBV27 to TRBJ2-7; tentatively, D is TRBD1 or TRBD2 (5 bases each). CDR3 length equals 15 residues. Germline assignment: CDR1 MNHEY and CDR2 SMNVEV (reference sequence). The V end lost 3 bases, the J end lost 0 bases, and 12 bases lay between the germline ends. CDR3 residues: CASSFGTVGSYEQYF. The CDR3 DNA sequence: TGTGCCAGCAGTTTCGGGACGGTGGGCTCCTACGAGCAGTACTTC.

This chain uses TRBV5-4 with TRBJ1-1; TRBD1 matches 9 bases. V trimming: 3 bases; J trimming: 7 bases; junction bases outside the gene matches: 4. The CDR3 length is 13 residues. Germline V gene lookup returns CDR1 SGHNT and CDR2 YYREEE (reference sequence). The CDR3 loop is CASSSGTGNEAFF. Here the CDR3 DNA reads TGTGCCAGCAGCTCCGGGACAGGGAATGAAGCTTTCTTT.